This T cell receptor beta chain comes out of a study of blood T cell repertoires in COVID-19. Study details: Acute-phase and convalescent COVID-19 samples originated in the United States, Italy and Spain.

Measured with immunoSEQ multiplex PCR; TCRdb has only the in-frame clones, and not every one. The sample holds hundreds of thousands of clones, 85% to 90% seen once. Sequenced: PBMCs or T cells enriched from blood (not recorded which). The TCR sequence derives from a man aged 18 to 30 who had recovered from COVID-19.

The CDR3 DNA sequence: TGTGCCTGGAGTGCCATACAGGCTCCGAACACTGAAGCTTTCTTT. Amino acids: CAWSAIQAPNTEAFF. This sequence joins TRBV30 and TRBJ1-1, with D possibly TRBD1 on 5 matching bases. V gave up 1 base and J gave up 1 base, with 13 bases separating them. The CDR3 is made up of 15 amino acids. The V gene's germline CDR1 is GTSNPN and CDR2 SVGIG (reference sequence).